This TCR beta chain was obtained from a study of cytomegalovirus exposure and HLA in healthy donors. Study-wide results and limits: Three CMV-associated chains proved CMV antigen-specific in vitro.

Note on this clone: Its antigen remains unknown.

The germline V and J ends were trimmed by 2 bases and 0 bases, with 8 bases remaining between them. Looked up from germline, CDR1 is SGDLS and CDR2 is YYNGEE. The CDR3 totals 15 residues. It was with 60 Vbeta and 13 Jbeta primers that the PCR ran. Libraries were prepared by immunoSEQ multiplex PCR; TCRdb keeps only in-frame clonotypes and omits some of them. The sample carries around 150,000 clones, around 79% recorded once. The sample taken for sequencing was PBMCs. This TCR was recovered from a man between 18 and 29 years old in good health and CMV-seronegative. The J gene is TRBJ1-4, the V gene TRBV9, with a weak D call TRBD1 (6 bases). The DNA for the CDR3 is TGTGCCAGCAGCGTCGGACAGTCAACTAATGAAAAACTGTTTTTT. This translates into CASSVGQSTNEKLFF.